This T cell receptor (beta chain) was captured by sequencing in a study of T cell changes during pregnancy in multiple sclerosis. Libraries were prepared by immunoSEQ multiplex PCR; TCRdb keeps only in-frame clonotypes and omits some of them. The sample lists 45,000 to 50,000 clones, 75% to 95% occurring once. V was clipped by 2 bases and J by 0 bases, with 8 bases between them. This CDR3 has 15 residues. Looked up from germline, CDR1 is SNHLY and CDR2 is FYNNEI. The genes are TRBV2 and TRBJ1-3; D is unresolved. Material: CD8+ T cells from peripheral blood mononuclear cells, obtained after pregnancy. This receptor was obtained from a female donor with multiple sclerosis, enrolled in a pregnancy study. CDR3 nucleotide sequence: TGTGCCAGCAGTGAAAACACCGACTCTGGAAACACCATATATTTT. It yields the protein CASSENTDSGNTIYF.